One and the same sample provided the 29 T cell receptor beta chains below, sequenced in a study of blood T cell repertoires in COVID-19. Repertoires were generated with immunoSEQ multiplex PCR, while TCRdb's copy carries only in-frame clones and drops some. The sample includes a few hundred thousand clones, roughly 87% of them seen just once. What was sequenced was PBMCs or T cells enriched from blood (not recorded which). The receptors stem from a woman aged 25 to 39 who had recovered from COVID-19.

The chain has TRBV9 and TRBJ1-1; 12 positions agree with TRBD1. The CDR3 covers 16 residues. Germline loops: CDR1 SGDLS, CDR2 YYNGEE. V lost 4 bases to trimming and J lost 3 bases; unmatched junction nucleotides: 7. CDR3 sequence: CASSPGTGGRDTEAFF. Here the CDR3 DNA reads TGTGCCAGCAGCCCCGGGACAGGGGGCAGGGACACTGAAGCTTTCTTT.

CDR3 nucleotide sequence: TGTGCCAGCAGTTTATTAGCCGGGGGGGAACAAGAGACCCAGTACTTC. This translates into CASSLLAGGEQETQYF. The chain combines TRBV27 with TRBJ2-5, with TRBD2 identical over 8 bases. Losses at the gene ends were 1 base for V and 2 bases for J; bases not matched to a gene: 6. CDR3 length equals 16 residues. CDR1 MNHEY and CDR2 SMNVEV come from the germline V gene (reference sequence).

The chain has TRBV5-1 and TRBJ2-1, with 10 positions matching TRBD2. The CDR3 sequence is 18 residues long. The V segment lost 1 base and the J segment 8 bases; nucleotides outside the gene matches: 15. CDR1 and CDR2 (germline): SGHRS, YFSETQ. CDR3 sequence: CASSLSSAEASGSDEQFF. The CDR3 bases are TGCGCCAGCAGCTTGAGTTCCGCGGAGGCTAGCGGGAGTGATGAGCAGTTCTTC. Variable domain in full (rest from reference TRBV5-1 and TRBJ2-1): KAGVTQTPRYLIKTRGQQVTLSCSPISGHRSVSWYQQTPGQGLQFLFEYFSETQRNKGNFPGRFSGRQFSNSRSEMNVSTLELGDSALYLCASSLSSAEASGSDEQFFGPGTRLTVL.

The CDR3 DNA reads TGTGCCAGCAGCTTATCTTGGGAGGCCGGGGAGCTGTTTTTT. This encodes CASSLSWEAGELFF. The chain joins TRBV7-8 to TRBJ2-2; D is possibly TRBD2 (6 bases). Germline assignment: CDR1 SGHVS and CDR2 FQNEAQ. This CDR3 contains 14 residues. V lost 2 bases and J lost 6, with 10 bases in between. Together with reference TRBV7-8 and TRBJ2-2, the CDR3 gives the full variable domain: GAGVSQSPRYKVAKRGQDVALRCDPISGHVSLFWYQQALGQGPEFLTYFQNEAQLDKSGLPSDRFFAERPEGSVSTLKIQRTQQEDSAVYLCASSLSWEAGELFFGEGSRLTVL.

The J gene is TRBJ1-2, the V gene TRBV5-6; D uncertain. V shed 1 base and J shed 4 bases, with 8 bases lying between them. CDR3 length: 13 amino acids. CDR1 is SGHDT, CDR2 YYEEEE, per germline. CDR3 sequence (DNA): TGTGCCAGCAGCTTGCAGGAACTCTATGGCTACACCTTC. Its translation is CASSLQELYGYTF. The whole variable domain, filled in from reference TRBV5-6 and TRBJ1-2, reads DAGVTQSPTHLIKTRGQQVTLRCSPKSGHDTVSWYQQALGQGPQFIFQYYEEEERQRGNFPDRFSGHQFPNYSSELNVNALLLGDSALYLCASSLQELYGYTFGSGTRLTVV.

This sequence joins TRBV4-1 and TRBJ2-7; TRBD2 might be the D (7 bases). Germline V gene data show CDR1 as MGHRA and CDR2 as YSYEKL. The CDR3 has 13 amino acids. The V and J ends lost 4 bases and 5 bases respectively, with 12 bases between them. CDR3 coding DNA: TGCGCCAGCAGCCCCGGGGGGCCCAACGAGCAGTACTTC. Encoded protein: CASSPGGPNEQYF.

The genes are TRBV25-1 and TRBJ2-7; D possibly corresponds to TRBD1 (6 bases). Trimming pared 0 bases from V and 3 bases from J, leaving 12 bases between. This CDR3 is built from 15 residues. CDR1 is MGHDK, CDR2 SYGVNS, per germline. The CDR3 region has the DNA TGTGCCAGCAGTGAATATGACAGGTGGCACTACGAGCAGTACTTC. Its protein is CASSEYDRWHYEQYF.

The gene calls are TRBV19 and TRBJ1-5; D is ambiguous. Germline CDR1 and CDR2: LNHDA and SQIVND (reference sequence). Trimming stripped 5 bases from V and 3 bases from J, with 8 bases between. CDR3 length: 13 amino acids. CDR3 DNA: TGTGCCAGTAGTCCCAGGATCAATCAGCCCCAGCATTTT. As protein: CASSPRINQPQHF.

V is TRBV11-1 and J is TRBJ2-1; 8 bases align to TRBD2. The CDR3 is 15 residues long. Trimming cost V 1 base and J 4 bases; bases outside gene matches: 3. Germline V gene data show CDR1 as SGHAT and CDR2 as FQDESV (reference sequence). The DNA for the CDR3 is TGTGCCAGCAGCTTAGTGACTAGCGCGTACAATGAGCAGTTCTTC. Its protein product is CASSLVTSAYNEQFF.

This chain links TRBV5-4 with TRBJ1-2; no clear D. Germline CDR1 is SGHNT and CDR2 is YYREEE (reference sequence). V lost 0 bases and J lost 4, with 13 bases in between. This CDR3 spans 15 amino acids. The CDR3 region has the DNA TGTGCCAGCAGCTTGGGGGCAGACATGACCTATGGCTACACCTTC. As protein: CASSLGADMTYGYTF.

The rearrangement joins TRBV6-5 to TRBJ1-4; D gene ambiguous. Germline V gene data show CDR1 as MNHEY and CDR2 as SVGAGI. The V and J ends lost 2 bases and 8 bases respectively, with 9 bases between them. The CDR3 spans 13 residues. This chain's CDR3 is CASSYVQWEKLFF. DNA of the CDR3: TGTGCCAGCAGTTACGTCCAGTGGGAAAAACTGTTTTTT.

CDR3 coding DNA: TGTGCCAGCAGCCCCAGGGGTGGAAGCTCCTACAATGAGCAGTTCTTC. Amino acids: CASSPRGGSSYNEQFF. This chain uses TRBV9 with TRBJ2-1; a possible D gene is TRBD1 (6 bases). Germline-derived CDR1 and CDR2 are SGDLS and YYNGEE. V lost 4 bases to trimming and J lost 0 bases, with 14 bases between them. This CDR3 region has 16 residues. The whole variable domain, filled in from reference TRBV9 and TRBJ2-1, reads DSGVTQTPKHLITATGQRVTLRCSPRSGDLSVYWYQQSLDQGLQFLIQYYNGEERAKGNILERFSAQQFPDLHSELNLSSLELGDSALYFCASSPRGGSSYNEQFFGPGTRLTVL.

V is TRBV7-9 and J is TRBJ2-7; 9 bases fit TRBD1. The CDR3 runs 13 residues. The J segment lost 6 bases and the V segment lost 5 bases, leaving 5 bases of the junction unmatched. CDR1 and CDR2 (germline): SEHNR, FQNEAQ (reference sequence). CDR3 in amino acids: CASSTGTGLEQYF. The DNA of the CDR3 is TGTGCCAGCAGCACCGGGACAGGGCTCGAGCAGTACTTC.

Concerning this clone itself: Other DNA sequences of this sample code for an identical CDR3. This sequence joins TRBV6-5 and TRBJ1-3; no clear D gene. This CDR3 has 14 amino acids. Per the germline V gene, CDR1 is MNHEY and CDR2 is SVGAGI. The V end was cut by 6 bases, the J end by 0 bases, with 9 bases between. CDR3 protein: CASRPGSSGNTIYF. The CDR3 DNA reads TGTGCCAGCAGACCGGGGAGCTCTGGAAACACCATATATTTT.

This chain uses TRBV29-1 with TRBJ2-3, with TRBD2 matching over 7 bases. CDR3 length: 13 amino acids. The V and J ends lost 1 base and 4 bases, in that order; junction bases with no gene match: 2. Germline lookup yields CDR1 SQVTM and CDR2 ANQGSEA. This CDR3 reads CSVEAGGPDTQYF. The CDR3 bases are TGCAGCGTTGAAGCGGGGGGTCCAGATACGCAGTATTTT.

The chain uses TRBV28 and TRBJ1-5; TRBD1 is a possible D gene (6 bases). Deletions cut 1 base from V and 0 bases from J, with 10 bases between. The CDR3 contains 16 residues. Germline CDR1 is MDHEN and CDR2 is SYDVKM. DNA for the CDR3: TGTGCCAGCAGTTTATATCGGACAGTTAGCAATCAGCCCCAGCATTTT. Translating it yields CASSLYRTVSNQPQHF.

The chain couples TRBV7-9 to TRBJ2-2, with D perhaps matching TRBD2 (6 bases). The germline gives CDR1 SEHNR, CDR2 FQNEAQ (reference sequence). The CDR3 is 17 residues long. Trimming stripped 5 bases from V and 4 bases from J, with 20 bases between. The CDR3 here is CASSRGGQRVSTGELFF. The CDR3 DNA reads TGTGCCAGCAGCCGAGGCGGCCAGCGGGTTAGCACCGGGGAGCTGTTTTTT.

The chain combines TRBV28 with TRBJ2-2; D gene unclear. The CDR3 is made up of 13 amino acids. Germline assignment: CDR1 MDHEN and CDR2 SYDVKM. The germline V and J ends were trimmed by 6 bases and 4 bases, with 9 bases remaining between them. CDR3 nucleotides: TGTGCCAGCAGCATTTCCGGCACCGGGGAGCTGTTTTTT. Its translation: CASSISGTGELFF. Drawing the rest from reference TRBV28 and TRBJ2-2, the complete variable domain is DVKVTQSSRYLVKRTGEKVFLECVQDMDHENMFWYRQDPGLGLRLIYFSYDVKMKEKGDIPEGYSVSREKKERFSLILESASTNQTSMYLCASSISGTGELFFGEGSRLTVL.

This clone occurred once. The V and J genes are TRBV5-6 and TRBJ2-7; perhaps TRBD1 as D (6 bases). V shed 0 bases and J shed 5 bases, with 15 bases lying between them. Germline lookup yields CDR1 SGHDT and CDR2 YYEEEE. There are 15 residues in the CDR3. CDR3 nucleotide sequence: TGTGCCAGCAGCTTGGCCCACAGACAGGCGGACGAGCAGTACTTC. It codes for CASSLAHRQADEQYF.

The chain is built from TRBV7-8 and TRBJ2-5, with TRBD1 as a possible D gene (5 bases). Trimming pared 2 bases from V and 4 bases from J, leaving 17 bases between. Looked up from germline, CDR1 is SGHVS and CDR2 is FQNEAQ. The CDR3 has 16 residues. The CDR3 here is CASSLFLRGQGETQYF. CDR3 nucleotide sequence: TGTGCCAGCAGCTTATTCTTGCGTGGGCAGGGAGAGACCCAGTACTTC.

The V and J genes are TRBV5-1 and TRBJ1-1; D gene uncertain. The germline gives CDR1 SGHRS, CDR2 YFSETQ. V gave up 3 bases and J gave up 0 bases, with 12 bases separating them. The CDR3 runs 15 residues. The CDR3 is CASSWSRELNTEAFF. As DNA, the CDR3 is TGCGCCAGCAGCTGGAGCAGAGAATTGAACACTGAAGCTTTCTTT.

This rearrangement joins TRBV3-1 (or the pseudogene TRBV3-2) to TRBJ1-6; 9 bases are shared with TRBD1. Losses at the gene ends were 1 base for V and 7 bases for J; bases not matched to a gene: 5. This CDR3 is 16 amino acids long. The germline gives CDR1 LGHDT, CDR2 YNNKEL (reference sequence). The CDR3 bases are TGTGCCAGCAGCCAAGCATCGGGACAGGGCAATTCACCCCTCCACTTT. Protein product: CASSQASGQGNSPLHF.

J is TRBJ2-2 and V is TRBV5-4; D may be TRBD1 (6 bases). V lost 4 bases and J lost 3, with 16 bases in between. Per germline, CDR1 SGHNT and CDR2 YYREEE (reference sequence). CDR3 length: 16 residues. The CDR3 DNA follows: TGTGCCAGCAGCCACGCGGACAGCTTGTACACCGGGGAGCTGTTTTTT. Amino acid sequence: CASSHADSLYTGELFF.

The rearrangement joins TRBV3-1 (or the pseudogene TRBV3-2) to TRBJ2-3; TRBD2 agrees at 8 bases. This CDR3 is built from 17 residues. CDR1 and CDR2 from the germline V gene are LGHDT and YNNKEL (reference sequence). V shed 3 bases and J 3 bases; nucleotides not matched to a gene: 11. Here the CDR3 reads CASSQLNGGGPTDTQYF. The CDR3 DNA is TGTGCCAGCAGCCAGCTTAATGGCGGGGGGCCGACAGATACGCAGTATTTT.

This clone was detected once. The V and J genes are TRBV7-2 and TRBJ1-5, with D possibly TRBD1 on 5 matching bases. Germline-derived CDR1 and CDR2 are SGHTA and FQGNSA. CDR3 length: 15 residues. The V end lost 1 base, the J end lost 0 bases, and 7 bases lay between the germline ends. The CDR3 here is CASSLGGVSNQPQHF. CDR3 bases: TGTGCCAGCAGCTTAGGGGGCGTTAGCAATCAGCCCCAGCATTTT.

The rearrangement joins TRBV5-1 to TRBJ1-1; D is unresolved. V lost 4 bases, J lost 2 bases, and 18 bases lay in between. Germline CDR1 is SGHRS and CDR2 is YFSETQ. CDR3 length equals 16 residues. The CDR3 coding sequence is TGCGCCAGCAGCCCGGACCCTCGGGGATATAACACTGAAGCTTTCTTT. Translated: CASSPDPRGYNTEAFF.

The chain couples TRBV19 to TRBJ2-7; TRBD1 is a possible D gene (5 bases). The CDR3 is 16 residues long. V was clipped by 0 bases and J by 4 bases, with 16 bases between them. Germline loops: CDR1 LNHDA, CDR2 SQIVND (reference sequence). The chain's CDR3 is CASSIDLETVIYEQYF. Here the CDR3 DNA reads TGTGCCAGTAGTATAGATCTCGAGACAGTGATATACGAGCAGTACTTC.

CDR3 nucleotides: TGTGCCAGCAGTTACTCGTCAGGGTTTTCTTTAGGCTACACCTTC. Translating gives CASSYSSGFSLGYTF. The rearrangement links TRBV6-5 to TRBJ1-2; tentative D call: TRBD1 (5 bases). The CDR3 contains 15 residues. CDR1 and CDR2 (germline): MNHEY, SVGAGI. Deletions cut 0 bases from V and 8 bases from J, with 16 bases between.

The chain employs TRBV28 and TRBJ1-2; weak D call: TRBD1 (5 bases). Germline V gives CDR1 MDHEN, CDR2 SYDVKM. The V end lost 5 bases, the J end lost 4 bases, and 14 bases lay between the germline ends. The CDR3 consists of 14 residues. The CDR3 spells CASSGPGLLYGYTF. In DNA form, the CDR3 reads TGTGCCAGCAGTGGCCCGGGACTTCTCTATGGCTACACCTTC.